This record concerns one TCR beta chain sequence. The entry originates in a study of blood T cell repertoires in COVID-19. Study as a whole: The analysed material was cDNA or gDNA that came from T cells, B-cell-depleted T cells, or PBMCs.

Methods used by the authors: By means of reference gene primer amplification, nucleated cell counts were estimated. The assay was immunoSEQ multiplex PCR, and TCRdb's table has in-frame clones only and misses some. V and J calls and clone size follow that table, whereas D and trimming were derived from the DNA. This sample has 70,000 or so clones, with 80% to 90% found just once. Sequencing was done on a sample of peripheral blood. This clonotype was obtained from a man between 60 and 70 years old with acute or convalescent COVID-19.

The CDR3 coding sequence is TGCGCCAGCAGCTTGGATGCAGTTGCTGAAAAACTGTTTTTT. Encoded protein: CASSLDAVAEKLFF. The rearrangement joins TRBV5-1 to TRBJ1-4; no definite D call. The CDR3 totals 14 residues. Trimming shortened V by 0 bases and J by 7 bases, and 10 bases separated the two germline ends. CDR1 is SGHRS and CDR2 is YFSETQ in the germline V gene.